The 32 T cell receptor beta chains below all came from one sample that was sequenced in a study of regulatory T cells in long-lasting Graves disease (dated by TCRdb to about 2021). What the time point label conveys for this sample: newly diagnosed GD, antithyroid drugs for less than 3 months. For both TCR sequencing and RNA sequencing, RNA was extracted from PBMCs in TRIzol. Receptor libraries were prepared by multiplex PCR. TCRdb lists the instrument as Illumina HiSeq 4000. iRepertoire HTBI primers and Arm-PCR amplification of CDR3 regions were used to construct TCR beta libraries. TCRdb trimmed public reads at Q25 via fastp, called clones via MiXCR and kept in-frame beta chains. Rows with a matching CDR3 protein are joined into one entry that keeps the most common DNA and genes. Across this sample there are about 330,000 distinct CDR3 sequences, with 15% to 20% seen only once. The top ten clonotypes cover 20% of the sample.

These data also featured in a second study, about T cells in Graves' hyperthyroidism and ophthalmopathy.

Sample: peripheral blood mononuclear cells (PBMCs), taken at new diagnosis, from a patient treated with antithyroid drugs. The source is a woman aged 18-29 years with Graves disease. Donor details come from another sample of the same person, matched by shared clones.

This clonotype was counted at least ten times. The V call is TRBV20-1, the J call TRBJ2-7, with D perhaps TRBD2 (6 bases). V dropped 2 bases and J dropped 3 bases, with 8 bases sitting between them. CDR3 length: 12 residues. Germline loops: CDR1 DFQATT, CDR2 SNEGSKA (reference sequence). CDR3 sequence: CSARQGGYEQYF. CDR3 DNA: TGCAGTGCTAGACAGGGAGGCTACGAGCAGTACTTC.

This clonotype was observed many times. The chain carries TRBV6-1 and TRBJ1-1; 7 positions match TRBD1. V lost 7 bases to trimming and J lost 6 bases; unmatched junction nucleotides: 8. The CDR3 spans 13 residues. Per germline, CDR1 MNHNS and CDR2 SASEGT. The CDR3 protein is CASKTSTGSEAFF. The DNA of the CDR3 is TGTGCCAGCAAGACCTCGACAGGGTCTGAAGCTTTCTTT.

The V call is TRBV10-3, the J call TRBJ2-3; 14 nucleotides line up with TRBD2. Germline V gene data show CDR1 as ENHRY and CDR2 as SYGVKD. The CDR3 has 18 residues. V shed 7 bases and J 0 bases; nucleotides not matched to a gene: 9. The chain's CDR3 is CAITSPGLAGASTDTQYF. The DNA of the CDR3 is TGTGCCATCACCAGCCCGGGACTAGCGGGAGCGAGCACAGATACGCAGTATTTT.

The V gene is TRBV11-2, the J gene TRBJ2-1; TRBD2 agrees at 11 bases. With V trimmed by 6 bases and J by 1 base, 14 bases remained unmatched. Per the germline V gene, CDR1 is SGHAT and CDR2 is FQNNGV. There are 19 residues in the CDR3. CDR3 nucleotide sequence: TGTGCCAGCAGTCCGATTTCGCGACTAGCGGGGAAGTCCTACAATGAGCAGTTCTTC. This codes for CASSPISRLAGKSYNEQFF.

In its sample, this clonotype was seen once. Because it lacks the conserved phenylalanine or tryptophan at the end, this CDR3 is likely a read error. This sequence joins TRBV6-1 and TRBJ2-2; 10 positions agree with TRBD2. Germline V gene data show CDR1 as MNHNS and CDR2 as SASEGT. The CDR3 consists of 16 residues. V was clipped by 6 bases and J by 7 bases; unmatched bases: 11. The CDR3 sequence is CASRAPLAGDLGELFS. As DNA, the CDR3 is TGTGCCAGCAGAGCTCCCCTAGCGGGAGACCTCGGGGAGCTGTTTTCT.

There are a few counts of this clonotype. The chain is built from TRBV9 and TRBJ1-4; possibly TRBD1 for D (6 bases). This CDR3 comprises 16 residues. CDR1 and CDR2 (germline): SGDLS, YYNGEE. V gave up 3 bases and J gave up 5 bases, with 17 bases separating them. The CDR3 spells CASSGGTGGLNEKLFF. As DNA, the CDR3 is TGTGCCAGCAGCGGAGGGACGGGGGGCCTAAATGAAAAACTGTTTTTT.

V gene TRBV18 combines with J gene TRBJ2-6; D might be TRBD1 or TRBD2, each matching 5 bases. This CDR3 is 17 amino acids long. Germline CDR1 reads KGHSH; CDR2 reads LQKENI. The V end lost 3 bases, the J end lost 1 base, and 13 bases lay between the germline ends. The CDR3 spells CASSPWGIGSGANVLTF. CDR3 bases: TGTGCCAGCTCACCTTGGGGGATCGGGTCTGGGGCCAACGTCCTGACTTTC. Combining the CDR3 with reference TRBV18 and TRBJ2-6 gives the whole variable domain NAGVMQNPRHLVRRRGQEARLRCSPMKGHSHVYWYRQLPEEGLKFMVYLQKENIIDESGMPKERFSAEFPKEGPSILRIQQVVRGDSAAYFCASSPWGIGSGANVLTFGAGSRLTVL.

This chain's CDR3 is CSARVVRTDTQYF. For the CDR3, the DNA is TGCAGTGCTAGAGTAGTCAGGACAGATACGCAGTATTTT. The chain combines TRBV20-1 with TRBJ2-3; D is ambiguous. Trimming took 1 base from V and 3 from J, leaving 8 bases between them. CDR1 is DFQATT, CDR2 SNEGSKA, per germline (reference sequence). This CDR3 spans 13 amino acids.

The chain recombines TRBV5-1 with TRBJ2-1, with D perhaps matching TRBD2 (6 bases). Trimming pared 4 bases from V and 10 bases from J, leaving 27 bases between. The CDR3 totals 17 residues. Germline V CDR1 and CDR2: SGHRS, YFSETQ. This CDR3 is CASSADLGLRAASEQFF. Here the CDR3 DNA reads TGCGCCAGCAGCGCAGATCTGGGACTTCGCGCCGCCTCGGAGCAGTTCTTC.

This clonotype was found many times. The chain is built from TRBV5-1 and TRBJ1-2; 7 bases map to TRBD1. Germline V gene lookup returns CDR1 SGHRS and CDR2 YFSETQ. The CDR3 spans 14 residues. Losses at the gene ends were 2 bases for V and 3 bases for J; bases not matched to a gene: 4. The CDR3 reads CASSLDRADYGYTF. DNA for the CDR3: TGCGCCAGCAGCTTAGACAGGGCGGACTATGGCTACACCTTC. Based on the CDR3 plus reference TRBV5-1 and TRBJ1-2, the full variable domain is KAGVTQTPRYLIKTRGQQVTLSCSPISGHRSVSWYQQTPGQGLQFLFEYFSETQRNKGNFPGRFSGRQFSNSRSEMNVSTLELGDSALYLCASSLDRADYGYTFGSGTRLTVV.

As for this clonotype: Its ends do not fully match the called genes, so a read error is possible. The chain combines TRBV5-6 with TRBJ1-4; tentatively, D is TRBD1 (6 bases). The V gene's germline CDR1 is SGHDT and CDR2 YYEEEE. The CDR3 totals 18 residues. DNA for the CDR3: TGTGCCTGCAGCTTCCCAAGATCCAGAGGGGGGTCTAATGAAAAACTGTTTTTT. Translating gives CACSFPRSRGGSNEKLFF.

This chain joins TRBV12-3 or TRBV12-4 and TRBJ1-2, with 10 bases aligning to TRBD1. The CDR3 has 17 residues. The junction had 6 bases not matched to a gene; V was cut back by 0 bases and J by 2 bases. The CDR3 protein is CASSLAAGTGENYGYTF. DNA of the CDR3: TGTGCCAGCAGTTTAGCCGCCGGGACAGGGGAAAACTATGGCTACACCTTC.

In DNA, the CDR3 is TGTGCCAGCAGCTTGGATGGTCCTACGCAGTATTTT. The encoded protein is CASSLDGPTQYF. The rearrangement joins TRBV5-5 to TRBJ2-3, with D unresolved. V lost 0 bases, J lost 8 bases, and 7 bases lay in between. The CDR3 covers 12 residues. Germline-derived CDR1 and CDR2 are SGHKS and YYEKEE (reference sequence).

There are a few counts of this clonotype. The V and J genes are TRBV20-1 and TRBJ2-3; maybe TRBD2 (7 bases). The CDR3 spans 15 residues. The germline CDR1 and CDR2 sequences are DFQATT and SNEGSKA (reference sequence). V dropped 3 bases and J dropped 2 bases, with 15 bases sitting between them. The CDR3 loop reads CSASGSGGPTDTQYF. CDR3 nucleotide sequence: TGCAGTGCTAGTGGGTCGGGGGGCCCCACAGATACGCAGTATTTT.

This clonotype has only a few counts. This chain links TRBV12-3 or TRBV12-4 with TRBJ1-5, with 10 bases fitting TRBD1. The CDR3 is 17 amino acids. Trimming removed 2 bases from V and 3 bases from J; junction bases left unmatched: 7. This CDR3 is CASSLSTGTGVNQPQHF. As DNA, the CDR3 is TGTGCCAGCAGTTTATCTACCGGGACAGGGGTCAATCAGCCCCAGCATTTT.

This clonotype was observed at least ten times. The chain combines TRBV5-1 with TRBJ2-1; 13 bases agree with TRBD2. The length of the CDR3 is 16 residues. V trimming: 3 bases; J trimming: 9 bases; junction bases outside the gene matches: 9. The germline V gene encodes CDR1 SGHRS and CDR2 YFSETQ. The CDR3 spells CASSSNPGLAGFEQFF. For the CDR3, the DNA is TGCGCCAGCAGCTCGAATCCGGGACTAGCGGGATTTGAGCAGTTCTTC. Using reference TRBV5-1 and TRBJ2-1 for the parts outside the CDR3, the full variable domain is KAGVTQTPRYLIKTRGQQVTLSCSPISGHRSVSWYQQTPGQGLQFLFEYFSETQRNKGNFPGRFSGRQFSNSRSEMNVSTLELGDSALYLCASSSNPGLAGFEQFFGPGTRLTVL.

This clonotype was detected many times. V gene TRBV2 combines with J gene TRBJ2-1, with 9 positions matching TRBD1. Germline V gene sequence: CDR1 SNHLY, CDR2 FYNNEI. The CDR3 runs to 18 residues. The V and J ends lost 7 bases and 7 bases, in that order; junction bases with no gene match: 20. The CDR3 sequence: CASKIVPGQGSFENEQFF. CDR3 nucleotide sequence: TGTGCCAGCAAAATCGTCCCGGGACAGGGATCCTTCGAGAATGAGCAGTTCTTC.

V is TRBV7-8 and J is TRBJ2-7, with TRBD2 matching over 12 bases. The CDR3 is 16 residues long. V lost 1 base to trimming and J lost 3 bases; unmatched junction nucleotides: 4. Germline lookup yields CDR1 SGHVS and CDR2 FQNEAQ. CDR3 protein: CASSLGGLAGIYEQYF. The CDR3 DNA sequence: TGTGCCAGCAGCTTAGGCGGACTAGCGGGAATCTACGAGCAGTACTTC.

The chain joins TRBV6-1 to TRBJ2-4; 12 nucleotides agree with TRBD1. The CDR3 runs 17 residues. Unmatched junction bases numbered 7, after V lost 6 bases and J lost 1 base. Germline loops: CDR1 MNHNS, CDR2 SASEGT. The CDR3, as DNA: TGTGCCAGCAGAGCCCCGGGACAGGGGGCGGCCAAAAACATTCAGTACTTC. Translation gives CASRAPGQGAAKNIQYF.

This clonotype was seen ten or more times. The V and J genes are TRBV3-1 and TRBJ2-2; D may be TRBD2 (6 bases). CDR3 length: 15 amino acids. Trimming removed 0 bases from V and 6 bases from J, with 11 bases in between. Germline CDR1 LGHDT, CDR2 YNNKEL (reference sequence). Here the CDR3 DNA reads TGTGCCAGCAGCCAAGACGCGAGACTAGCCGGGGAGCTGTTTTTT. Residues: CASSQDARLAGELFF.

The table lists this clonotype with a few counts. The gene calls are TRBV5-5 and TRBJ1-2, with 9 bases matching TRBD1. This CDR3 region has 13 residues. CDR1 SGHKS and CDR2 YYEKEE come from the germline V gene (reference sequence). V was pared by 5 bases and J by 6 bases, with 5 bases of the junction left unmatched. The DNA for the CDR3 is TGTGCCAGCAGTACGGGACAGGGAAATGGCTACACCTTC. This codes for CASSTGQGNGYTF. The variable domain in full, completed from reference TRBV5-5 and TRBJ1-2, reads DAGVTQSPTHLIKTRGQQVTLRCSPISGHKSVSWYQQVLGQGPQFIFQYYEKEERGRGNFPDRFSARQFPNYSSELNVNALLLGDSALYLCASSTGQGNGYTFGSGTRLTVV.

In this sample, this clonotype turned up a few times. This chain joins TRBV10-2 and TRBJ2-3; TRBD2 matches at 11 bases. This CDR3 spans 19 amino acids. V lost 4 bases to trimming and J lost 3 bases; unmatched junction nucleotides: 15. CDR1 and CDR2 (germline): WSHSY, SAAADI. The CDR3 sequence: CASSVSGLAGGGRTDTQYF. DNA of the CDR3: TGCGCCAGCAGTGTTAGTGGTCTAGCGGGAGGAGGGAGGACAGATACGCAGTATTTT.

This clonotype was detected many times. This sequence joins TRBV6-1 and TRBJ1-2; D is possibly TRBD1 (5 bases). With 0 bases removed from V and 4 bases from J, the gap between germline ends came to 12 bases. Germline V gene lookup returns CDR1 MNHNS and CDR2 SASEGT. The CDR3 covers 15 residues. The CDR3 loop is CASSEAQGRAYGYTF. The CDR3 coding sequence is TGTGCCAGCAGTGAAGCGCAGGGCAGGGCCTATGGCTACACCTTC.

Points on this clonotype: A read error may explain this, as a much larger clone is one base away. The V gene is TRBV5-1, the J gene TRBJ2-7, with D perhaps matching TRBD2 (6 bases). The CDR3 contains 13 residues. Germline CDR1 reads SGHRS; CDR2 reads YFSETQ. The V and J ends lost 4 bases and 8 bases respectively, with 16 bases between them. This CDR3 reads CASSPLIAGQQYF. The CDR3 DNA is TGCGCCAGCAGCCCTCTTATTGCGGGACAGCAGTACTTC.

The chain employs TRBV20-1 and TRBJ1-5, with TRBD1 identical over 10 bases. The ends lost 6 bases at V and 4 bases at J; junction bases unmatched: 6. Germline V gives CDR1 DFQATT, CDR2 SNEGSKA (reference sequence). This CDR3 spans 14 amino acids. CDR3 protein: CSATRTGGNQPQHF. The CDR3 DNA sequence: TGCAGTGCCACCCGGACAGGGGGGAATCAGCCCCAGCATTTT.

At least ten counts were recorded for this clonotype. This chain uses TRBV3-1 with TRBJ2-3; D not resolved. The germline V gene encodes CDR1 LGHDT and CDR2 YNNKEL (reference sequence). The V and J ends lost 6 bases and 2 bases respectively, with 9 bases between them. The CDR3 is made up of 13 amino acids. DNA of the CDR3: TGTGCCAGCAGTCGCCTCACCACAGATACGCAGTATTTT. Translating gives CASSRLTTDTQYF.

This clonotype came up many times. The chain uses TRBV13 and TRBJ2-7; D gene ambiguous. V lost 0 bases, J lost 5 bases, and 8 bases lay in between. Per germline, CDR1 PRHDT and CDR2 FYEKMQ (reference sequence). There are 13 residues in the CDR3. The DNA of the CDR3 is TGTGCCAGCAGCTTAGGCCAGCTCGACGAGCAGTACTTC. This gives the protein CASSLGQLDEQYF. The whole variable domain, filled in from reference TRBV13 and TRBJ2-7, reads AAGVIQSPRHLIKEKRETATLKCYPIPRHDTVYWYQQGPGQDPQFLISFYEKMQSDKGSIPDRFSAQQFSDYHSELNMSSLELGDSALYFCASSLGQLDEQYFGPGTRLTVT.

The sample holds many counts of this clonotype. The chain recombines TRBV5-5 with TRBJ2-5; D is possibly TRBD1 or TRBD2 (6 bases each). Germline V gene sequence: CDR1 SGHKS, CDR2 YYEKEE (reference sequence). With 4 bases removed from V and 3 bases from J, the gap between germline ends came to 10 bases. There are 13 residues in the CDR3. The DNA of the CDR3 is TGTGCCAGCAGCCCAAGGGGGGAAGAGACCCAGTACTTC. Translating it yields CASSPRGEETQYF.

For this clonotype: No conserved phenylalanine or tryptophan is present at the end of the CDR3, so a read error is the likely explanation. Because the CDR3's place on the DNA is in doubt, the DNA is left out and the CDR3 is given as listed by TCRdb. The V gene is TRBV15, the J gene TRBJ2-7; the table calls TRBD1, which could not be checked here. The CDR3 length equals 14 residues, ends included. CDR1 and CDR2 from the germline V gene are LNHNV and YYDKDF (reference sequence). The CDR3: CATSSSTHRGIVGN.

This clonotype occurred many times. V and J are TRBV11-2 and TRBJ2-5; D is possibly TRBD1 (6 bases). Germline V lookup: CDR1 SGHAT, CDR2 FQNNGV. CDR3 size: 14 residues. V lost 5 bases, J lost 5 bases, and 15 bases lay in between. CDR3 residues: CASSPPHRVETQYF. The DNA for the CDR3 is TGTGCCAGCAGCCCCCCCCACAGGGTGGAGACCCAGTACTTC.

This clonotype came up many times. The V and J genes are TRBV6-2 or TRBV6-3 and TRBJ2-3; no clear D gene. Germline lookup yields CDR1 MNHEY and CDR2 SVGEGT. The V gene lost 2 bases and the J gene lost 6 bases, with 12 bases spanning the gap. The CDR3 runs to 14 residues. In DNA, the CDR3 is TGTGCCAGCAGTTACCCGTTCTACGGCGATACGCAGTATTTT. Its protein product is CASSYPFYGDTQYF.

This clonotype was counted at least ten times. The genes are TRBV4-1 and TRBJ2-7; perhaps TRBD2 as D (6 bases). Germline CDR1 is MGHRA and CDR2 is YSYEKL. The CDR3 spans 14 residues. Trimming cost V 0 bases and J 2 bases, with 8 bases left between them. The CDR3 reads CASSQEGGPYEQYF. In DNA, the CDR3 is TGCGCCAGCAGCCAAGAGGGGGGACCCTACGAGCAGTACTTC.